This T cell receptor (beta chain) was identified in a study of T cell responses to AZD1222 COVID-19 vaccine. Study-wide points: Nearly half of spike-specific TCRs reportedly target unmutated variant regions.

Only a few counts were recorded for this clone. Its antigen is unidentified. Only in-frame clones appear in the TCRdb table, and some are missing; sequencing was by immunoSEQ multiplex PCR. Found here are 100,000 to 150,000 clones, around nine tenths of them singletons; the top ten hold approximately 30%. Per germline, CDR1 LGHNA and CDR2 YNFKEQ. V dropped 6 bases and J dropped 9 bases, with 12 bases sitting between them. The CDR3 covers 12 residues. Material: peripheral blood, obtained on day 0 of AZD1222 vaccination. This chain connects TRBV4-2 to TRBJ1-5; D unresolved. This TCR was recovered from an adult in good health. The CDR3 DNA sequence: TGTGCCAGCAGTTCTATCATGGGGCCCCAGCATTTT. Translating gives CASSSIMGPQHF.